The sequence of this T cell receptor (beta chain) was determined in a study of beta chain features in type 1 diabetes (dated by TCRdb to about 2018). With respect to the entire study: Mean age, gender distribution, total cell number and subset yield were not different between patients and healthy donors. A total of approximately 100 million sorted cells were examined across all samples, and the number of cells per subset was strongly correlated with RNA yield. In the study, TCRB repertoires of sorted circulating CD4+ T cell subsets from recently diagnosed type 1 diabetes patients were compared with those of matched healthy donors. Naive and central memory subsets were obtained from all 28 donors, but regulatory and stem cell-like memory subsets were isolated from only 8 patients and 8 healthy donors. The paper as a whole reports these results and caveats: A moderate but significant shortening of TCRB CDR3 length was observed in type 1 diabetes patients in all four CD4+ subsets. Naive, central memory and regulatory TCRB repertoires appeared to be more alike among patients than among healthy donors. HLA sub-analyses involved small numbers of individuals, so any influence of HLA type on TCRB rearrangement remained unresolved. Shorter templates might be favored by PCR, yet because patient and control samples were amplified and corrected together, any such skew would affect both groups equally. At VDJ recombination sites, type 1 diabetes patients had fewer insertions and more deleted nucleotides, which implies abnormalities in thymic rearrangement. Because cDNA was sequenced instead of genomic DNA, highly expressing activated cells could be over-represented, though the groups showed no difference in activation or CD3 levels.

About this clone itself: Its antigen is unknown. Base qualities are not recorded, but no much larger clone differs from it by a single base.

The entire amount of isolated RNA was reverse transcribed using the High Capacity cDNA Reverse Transcription Kit, so the sequenced TCRB transcripts were expressed ones. Deep immunoSEQ sequencing was applied to naive, central memory and regulatory T cell samples, giving an average of about 3.7 million total reads per sample. Sorted cells were lysed in RLT buffer and RNA was extracted with DNase-treated RNeasy Micro or Mini kits, depending on cell number. To prevent cross-contamination, every cell subset was processed on its own, while patient and healthy donor samples were processed together. The immunoSEQ multiplex PCR was used to amplify TCRB sequences from cDNA, yielding 87-bp fragments that span the CDR3 region. Amplicons were sequenced on the Illumina HiSeq platform. Concerning the study's data processing: Synthetic template baselines were used to correct PCR bias computationally, reads within Hamming distance 2 were collapsed, and singletons that could not be merged were discarded. Reads were aligned to IMGT to assign V, D and J genes, CDR3 length, and insertions or deletions at six rearrangement sites. Within each subset, clonotype counts were normalized to sorted cell number, after which true diversity and Gini coefficients were computed with the tcR R package. The overlap coefficient, calculated on TCRB nucleotide sequences, was used to quantify repertoire sharing. TCRdb holds this immuneACCESS table with in-frame rearrangements only. Some clones are missing; in checked studies, unresolved V genes explain under half, and the rest has no known cause. V and J calls and clone size follow that table, whereas D and trimming were derived from the DNA. Within this sample are about 160,000 clones, with around 8% of them counted one time only. The top ten clones comprise approximately 0.54% of the sample.

Each donor gave one peripheral blood draw, approximately 0.11 L on average, collected into heparinised tubes. A BD FACSAria II and a panel including CD45RO, CCR7, CD25, CD127, CD95 and CD27 were used to sort naive, central memory, regulatory and stem cell-like memory CD4+ T cells. Purity was above 98% for every sorted population. PBMCs were isolated right away by Lymphoprep density gradient centrifugation and were stained directly, without culture. To minimize batch effects, samples were stained and sorted in pairs, one healthy donor with one patient per experiment. CDR1 and CDR2, looked up from the germline V gene, are SGHTA and FQGTGA. From the cysteine up to the phenylalanine, the CDR3 has a length of 13 residues. The sequence is cut down to CDR3 DNA, 39 bases in frame from base 1. Clipping removes 5 bases from V and 6 bases from J, with 5 as the unmatched junction base count.

The V and J segments used are TRBV7-3 and TRBJ2-7, and 9 junction bases match TRBD2. This TCR derives from a woman aged 18-35 years with type 1 diabetes. Material for sequencing was central memory CD4+ T cells from blood. The CDR3 amino acid sequence is: CASSRLAGVEQYF. Read as DNA, the sequence is TGTGCCAGCAGCCGATTAGCGGGAGTCGAGCAGTACTTC.